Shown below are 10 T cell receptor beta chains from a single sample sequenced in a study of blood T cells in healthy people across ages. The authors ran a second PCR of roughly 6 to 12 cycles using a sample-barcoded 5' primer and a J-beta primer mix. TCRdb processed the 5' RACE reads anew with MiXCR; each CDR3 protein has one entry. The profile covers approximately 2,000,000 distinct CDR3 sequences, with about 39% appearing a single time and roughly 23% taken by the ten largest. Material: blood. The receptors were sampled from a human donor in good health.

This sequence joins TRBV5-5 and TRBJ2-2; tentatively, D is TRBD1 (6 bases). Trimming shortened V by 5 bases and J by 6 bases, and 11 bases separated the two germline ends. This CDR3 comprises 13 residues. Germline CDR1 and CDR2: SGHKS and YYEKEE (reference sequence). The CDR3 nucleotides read TGTGCCAGCAGGCCCCCAGGGGCCGGGGAGCTGTTTTTT. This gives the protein CASRPPGAGELFF.

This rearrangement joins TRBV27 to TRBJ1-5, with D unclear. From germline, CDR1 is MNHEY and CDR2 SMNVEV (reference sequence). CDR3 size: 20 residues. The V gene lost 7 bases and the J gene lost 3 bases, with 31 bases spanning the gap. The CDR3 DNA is TGTGCCAGCACCGACAATAAAATGACGGAGGCCTTCACTACCAATCAGCCCCAGCATTTT. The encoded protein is CASTDNKMTEAFTTNQPQHF.

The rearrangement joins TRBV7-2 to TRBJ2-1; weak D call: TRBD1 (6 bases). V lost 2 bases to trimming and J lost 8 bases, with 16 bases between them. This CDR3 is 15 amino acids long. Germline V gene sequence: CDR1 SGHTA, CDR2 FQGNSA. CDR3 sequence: CASSLIGQNGYEQFF. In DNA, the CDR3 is TGTGCCAGCAGCTTAATCGGACAGAATGGGTATGAGCAGTTCTTC.

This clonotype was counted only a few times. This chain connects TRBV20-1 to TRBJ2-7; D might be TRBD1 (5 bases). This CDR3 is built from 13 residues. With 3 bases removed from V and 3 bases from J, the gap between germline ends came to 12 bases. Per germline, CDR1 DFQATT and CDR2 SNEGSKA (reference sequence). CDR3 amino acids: CSARDTFLYEQYF. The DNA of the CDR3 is TGCAGTGCTAGGGACACCTTCCTCTACGAGCAGTACTTC.

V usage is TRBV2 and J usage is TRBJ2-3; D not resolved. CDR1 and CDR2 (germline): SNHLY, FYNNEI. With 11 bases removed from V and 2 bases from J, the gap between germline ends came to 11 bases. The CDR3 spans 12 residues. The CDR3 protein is CAAGVTTDTQYF. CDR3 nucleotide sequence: TGTGCCGCTGGGGTGACCACAGATACGCAGTATTTT.

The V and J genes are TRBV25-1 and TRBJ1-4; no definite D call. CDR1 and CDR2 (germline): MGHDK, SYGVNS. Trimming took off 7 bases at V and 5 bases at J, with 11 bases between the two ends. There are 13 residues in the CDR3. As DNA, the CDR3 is TGTGCCAGCAAGGACGGATTAAATGAAAAACTGTTTTTT. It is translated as CASKDGLNEKLFF.

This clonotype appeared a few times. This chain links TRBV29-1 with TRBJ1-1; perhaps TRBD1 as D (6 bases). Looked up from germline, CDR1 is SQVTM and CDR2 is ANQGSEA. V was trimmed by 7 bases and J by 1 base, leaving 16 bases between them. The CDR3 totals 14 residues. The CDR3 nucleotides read TGCAGCGCGAACGGGTGGGGGGCGAACACTGAAGCTTTCTTT. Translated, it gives CSANGWGANTEAFF.

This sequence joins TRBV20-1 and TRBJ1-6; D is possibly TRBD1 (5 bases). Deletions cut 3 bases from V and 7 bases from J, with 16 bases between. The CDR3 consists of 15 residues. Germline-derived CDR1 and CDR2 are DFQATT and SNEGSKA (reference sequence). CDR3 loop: CSASRGPQRNSPLHF. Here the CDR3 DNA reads TGCAGTGCTAGCCGGGGCCCACAGAGAAATTCACCCCTCCACTTT.

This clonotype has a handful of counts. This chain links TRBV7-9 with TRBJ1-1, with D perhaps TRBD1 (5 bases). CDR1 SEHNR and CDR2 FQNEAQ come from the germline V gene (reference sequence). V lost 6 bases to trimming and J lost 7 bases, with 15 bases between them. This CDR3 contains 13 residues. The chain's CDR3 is CASRERQNYEAFF. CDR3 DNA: TGTGCCAGCAGGGAGAGACAGAACTATGAAGCTTTCTTT.

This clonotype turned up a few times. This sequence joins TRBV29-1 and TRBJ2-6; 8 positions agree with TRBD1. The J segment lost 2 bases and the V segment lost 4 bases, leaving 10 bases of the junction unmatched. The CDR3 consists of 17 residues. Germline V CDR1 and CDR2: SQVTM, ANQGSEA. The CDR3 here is CSVGSYGTGTGANVLTF. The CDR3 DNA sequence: TGCAGCGTTGGATCCTACGGGACAGGTACTGGGGCCAACGTCCTGACTTTC.